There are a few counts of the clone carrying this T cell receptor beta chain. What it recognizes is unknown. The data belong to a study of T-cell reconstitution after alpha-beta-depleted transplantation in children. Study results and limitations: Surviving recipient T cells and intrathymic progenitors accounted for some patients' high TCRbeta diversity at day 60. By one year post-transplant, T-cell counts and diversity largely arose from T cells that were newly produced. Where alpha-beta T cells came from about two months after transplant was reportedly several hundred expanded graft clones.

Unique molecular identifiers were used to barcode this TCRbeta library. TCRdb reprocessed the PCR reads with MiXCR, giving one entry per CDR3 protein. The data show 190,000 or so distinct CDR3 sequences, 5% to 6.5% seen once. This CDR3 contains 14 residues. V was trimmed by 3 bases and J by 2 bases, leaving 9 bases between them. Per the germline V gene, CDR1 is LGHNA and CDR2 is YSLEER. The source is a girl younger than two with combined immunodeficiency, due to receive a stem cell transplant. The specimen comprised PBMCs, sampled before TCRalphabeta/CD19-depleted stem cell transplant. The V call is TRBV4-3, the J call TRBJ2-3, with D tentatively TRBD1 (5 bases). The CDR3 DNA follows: TGCGCCAGCAGCCACCTAGGGGACACAGATACGCAGTATTTT. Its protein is CASSHLGDTDTQYF.